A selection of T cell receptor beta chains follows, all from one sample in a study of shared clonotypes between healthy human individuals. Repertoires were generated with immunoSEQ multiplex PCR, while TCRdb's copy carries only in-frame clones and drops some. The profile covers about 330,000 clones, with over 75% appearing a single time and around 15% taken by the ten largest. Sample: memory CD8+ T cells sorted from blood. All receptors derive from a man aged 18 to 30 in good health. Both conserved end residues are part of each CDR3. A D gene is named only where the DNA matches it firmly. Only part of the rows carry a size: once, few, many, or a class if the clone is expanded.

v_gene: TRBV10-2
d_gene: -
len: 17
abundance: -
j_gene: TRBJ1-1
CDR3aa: CASSDFGTEGPNTEAFF
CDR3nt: TGCGCCAGCAGTGACTTCGGAACGGAAGGCCCCAACACTGAAGCTTTCTTT

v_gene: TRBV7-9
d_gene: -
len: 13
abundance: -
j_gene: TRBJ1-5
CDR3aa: CASSLGGEQTQHF
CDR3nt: TGTGCCAGCAGTCTAGGGGGAGAGCAAACCCAGCATTTT

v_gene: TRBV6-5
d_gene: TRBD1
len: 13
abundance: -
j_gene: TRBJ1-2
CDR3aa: CASSEQGAYGYTF
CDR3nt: TGTGCCAGCAGCGAACAGGGGGCCTATGGCTACACCTTC

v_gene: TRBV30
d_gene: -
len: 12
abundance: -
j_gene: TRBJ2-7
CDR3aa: CAWSVRKEEQYF
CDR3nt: TGTGCCTGGAGTGTACGAAAAGAAGAGCAGTACTTC

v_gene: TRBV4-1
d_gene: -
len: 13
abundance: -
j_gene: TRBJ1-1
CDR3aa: CASSPWENTEAFF
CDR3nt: TGCGCCAGCAGCCCTTGGGAGAACACTGAAGCTTTCTTT

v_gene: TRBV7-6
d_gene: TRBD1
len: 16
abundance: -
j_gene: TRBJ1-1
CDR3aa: CASSSSWTGESTEAFF
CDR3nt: TGTGCCAGCAGCTCCTCTTGGACAGGGGAATCCACTGAAGCTTTCTTT

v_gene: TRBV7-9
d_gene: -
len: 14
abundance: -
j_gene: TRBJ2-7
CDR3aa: CASSRTSTPYEQYF
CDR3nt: TGTGCCAGCAGCCGCACATCGACCCCCTACGAGCAGTACTTC

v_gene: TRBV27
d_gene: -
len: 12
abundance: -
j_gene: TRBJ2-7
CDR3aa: CASSSTPGEQYF
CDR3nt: TGTGCCAGCAGCTCTACCCCGGGGGAGCAGTACTTC

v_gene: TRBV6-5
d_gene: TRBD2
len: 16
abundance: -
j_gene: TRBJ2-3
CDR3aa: CASSSVLAGEADTQYF
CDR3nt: TGTGCCAGCAGTTCCGTACTAGCGGGAGAGGCAGATACGCAGTATTTT

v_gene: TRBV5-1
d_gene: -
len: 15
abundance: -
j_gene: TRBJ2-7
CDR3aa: CASSLVDGREDEQYF
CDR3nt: TGCGCCAGCAGCTTGGTGGACGGCAGGGAGGACGAGCAGTACTTC

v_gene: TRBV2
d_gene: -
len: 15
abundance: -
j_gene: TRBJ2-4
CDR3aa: CASSAKGFLEDIQYF
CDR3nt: TGTGCCAGCAGTGCCAAGGGTTTTCTAGAGGACATTCAGTACTTC

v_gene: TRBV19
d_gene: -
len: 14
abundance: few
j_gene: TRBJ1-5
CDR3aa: CASTLSGARQPQHF
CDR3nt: TGTGCCAGTACGTTATCAGGGGCAAGGCAGCCCCAGCATTTT

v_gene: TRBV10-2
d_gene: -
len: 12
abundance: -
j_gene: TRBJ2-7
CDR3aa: CASSEGGIEQYF
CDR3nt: TGCGCCAGCAGTGAAGGAGGGATCGAGCAGTACTTC

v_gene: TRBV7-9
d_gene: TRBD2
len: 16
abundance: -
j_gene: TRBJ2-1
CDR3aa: CASSWTSGRAMNEQFF
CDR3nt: TGTGCCAGCAGCTGGACTAGCGGGAGGGCCATGAATGAGCAGTTCTTC

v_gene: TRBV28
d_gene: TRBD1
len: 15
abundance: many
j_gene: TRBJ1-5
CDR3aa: CASSTTGGSNQPQHF
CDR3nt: TGTGCCAGCAGTACTACAGGGGGAAGCAATCAGCCCCAGCATTTT

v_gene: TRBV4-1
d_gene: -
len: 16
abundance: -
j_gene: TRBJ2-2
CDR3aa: CASSQGGRPNTGELFF
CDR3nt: TGCGCCAGCAGCCAAGGGGGACGCCCGAACACCGGGGAGCTGTTTTTT

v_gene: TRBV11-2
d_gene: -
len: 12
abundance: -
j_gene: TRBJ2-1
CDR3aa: CASSLEVNEQFF
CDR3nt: TGTGCCAGCAGCTTAGAGGTGAATGAGCAGTTCTTC

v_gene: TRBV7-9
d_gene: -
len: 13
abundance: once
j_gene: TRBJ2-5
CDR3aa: CASSPKGGETQYF
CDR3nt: TGTGCCAGCAGCCCAAAGGGGGGGGAGACCCAGTACTTC

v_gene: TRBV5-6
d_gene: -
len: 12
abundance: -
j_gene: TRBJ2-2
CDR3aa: CASSLTTGELFF
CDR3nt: TGTGCCAGCAGTCTAACGACCGGGGAGCTGTTTTTT

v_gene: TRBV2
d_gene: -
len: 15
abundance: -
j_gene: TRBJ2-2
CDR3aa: CASSEIGHLTGELFF
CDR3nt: TGTGCCAGCAGTGAAATAGGGCACCTCACCGGGGAGCTGTTTTTT

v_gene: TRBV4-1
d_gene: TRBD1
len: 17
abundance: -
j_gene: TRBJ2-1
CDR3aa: CASSQEFWDRAYNEQFF
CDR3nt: TGCGCCAGCAGCCAAGAGTTTTGGGACAGGGCCTACAATGAGCAGTTCTTC

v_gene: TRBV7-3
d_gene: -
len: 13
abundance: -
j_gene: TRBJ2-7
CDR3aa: CASSQREGYEQYF
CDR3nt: TGTGCCAGCAGCCAACGCGAGGGGTACGAGCAGTACTTC

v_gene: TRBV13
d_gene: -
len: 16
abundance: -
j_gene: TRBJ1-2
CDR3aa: CASSLESSTETYGYTF
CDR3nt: TGTGCCAGCAGCTTAGAATCCTCGACGGAAACCTATGGCTACACCTTC

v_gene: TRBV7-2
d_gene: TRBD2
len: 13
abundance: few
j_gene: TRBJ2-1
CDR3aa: CASDPGLGNEQFF
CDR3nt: TGTGCCAGCGATCCCGGACTAGGGAATGAGCAGTTCTTC

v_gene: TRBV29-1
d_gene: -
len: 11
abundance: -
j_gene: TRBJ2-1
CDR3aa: CSATLAGEQFF
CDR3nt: TGCAGCGCCACATTGGCGGGGGAGCAGTTCTTC

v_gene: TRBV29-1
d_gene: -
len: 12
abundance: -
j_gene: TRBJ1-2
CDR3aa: CSVEKAAGGYTF
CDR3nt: TGCAGCGTTGAAAAGGCCGCGGGGGGCTACACCTTC